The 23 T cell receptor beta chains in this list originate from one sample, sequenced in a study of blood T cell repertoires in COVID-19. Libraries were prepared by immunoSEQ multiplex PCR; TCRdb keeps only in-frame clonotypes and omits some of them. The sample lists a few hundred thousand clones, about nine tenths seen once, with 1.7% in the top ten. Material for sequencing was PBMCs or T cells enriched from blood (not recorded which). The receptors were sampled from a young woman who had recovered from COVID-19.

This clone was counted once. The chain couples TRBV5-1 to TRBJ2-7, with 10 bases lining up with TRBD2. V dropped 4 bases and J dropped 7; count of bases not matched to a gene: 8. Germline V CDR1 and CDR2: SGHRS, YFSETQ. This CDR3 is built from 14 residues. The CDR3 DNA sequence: TGCGCCAGCAGCACCAAGCGGGAGGGCCGGGAGCAGTACTTC. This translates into CASSTKREGREQYF.

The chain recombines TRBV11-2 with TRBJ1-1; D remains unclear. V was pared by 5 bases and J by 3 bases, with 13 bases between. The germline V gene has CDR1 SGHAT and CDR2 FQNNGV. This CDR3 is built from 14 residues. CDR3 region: CASSRGTEDTEAFF. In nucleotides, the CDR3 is TGTGCCAGCAGCCGCGGAACTGAGGACACTGAAGCTTTCTTT.

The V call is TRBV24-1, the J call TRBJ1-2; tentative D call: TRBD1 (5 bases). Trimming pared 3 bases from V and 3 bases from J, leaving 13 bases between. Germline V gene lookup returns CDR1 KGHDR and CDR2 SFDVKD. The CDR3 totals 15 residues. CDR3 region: CATSDPMGGDYGYTF. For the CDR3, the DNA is TGTGCCACCAGTGATCCCATGGGGGGGGACTATGGCTACACCTTC.

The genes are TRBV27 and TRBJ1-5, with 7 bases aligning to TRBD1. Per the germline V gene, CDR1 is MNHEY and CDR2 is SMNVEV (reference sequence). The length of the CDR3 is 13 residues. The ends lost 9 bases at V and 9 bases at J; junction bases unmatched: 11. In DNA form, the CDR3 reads TGTGCCAGGGGAAGACAGGGCCGTGGGCCCCAGCATTTT. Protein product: CARGRQGRGPQHF.

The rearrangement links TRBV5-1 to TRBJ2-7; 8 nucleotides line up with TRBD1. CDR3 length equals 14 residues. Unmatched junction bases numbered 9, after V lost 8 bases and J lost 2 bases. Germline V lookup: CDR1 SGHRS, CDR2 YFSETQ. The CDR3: CASYPGTGPYEQYF. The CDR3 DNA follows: TGCGCCAGTTATCCCGGGACAGGACCCTACGAGCAGTACTTC.

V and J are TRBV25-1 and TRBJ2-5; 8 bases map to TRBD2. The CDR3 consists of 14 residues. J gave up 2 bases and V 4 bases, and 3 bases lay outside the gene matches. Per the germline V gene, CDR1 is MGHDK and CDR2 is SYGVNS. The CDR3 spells CASSVAGGQETQYF. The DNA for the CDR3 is TGTGCCAGCAGTGTTGCGGGGGGACAAGAGACCCAGTACTTC.

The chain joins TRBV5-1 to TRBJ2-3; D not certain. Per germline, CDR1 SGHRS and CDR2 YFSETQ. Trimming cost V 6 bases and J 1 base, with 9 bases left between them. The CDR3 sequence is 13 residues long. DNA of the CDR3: TGCGCCAGCACCAAGAGTGGCACAGATACGCAGTATTTT. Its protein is CASTKSGTDTQYF. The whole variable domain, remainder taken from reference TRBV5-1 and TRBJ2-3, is KAGVTQTPRYLIKTRGQQVTLSCSPISGHRSVSWYQQTPGQGLQFLFEYFSETQRNKGNFPGRFSGRQFSNSRSEMNVSTLELGDSALYLCASTKSGTDTQYFGPGTRLTVL.

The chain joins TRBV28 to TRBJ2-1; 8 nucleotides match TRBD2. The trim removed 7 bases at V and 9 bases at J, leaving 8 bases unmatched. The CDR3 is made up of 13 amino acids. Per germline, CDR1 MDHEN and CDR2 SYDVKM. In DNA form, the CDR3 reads TGTGCCAGCATGCCGGGACTAGTGGGTGAGCAGTTCTTC. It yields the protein CASMPGLVGEQFF.

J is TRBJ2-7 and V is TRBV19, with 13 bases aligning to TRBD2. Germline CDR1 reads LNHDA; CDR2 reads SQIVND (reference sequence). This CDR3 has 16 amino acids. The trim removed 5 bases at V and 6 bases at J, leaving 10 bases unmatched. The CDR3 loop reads CASSVGSGLAGFEQYF. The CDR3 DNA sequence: TGTGCCAGTAGTGTTGGGTCGGGACTAGCGGGATTCGAGCAGTACTTC.

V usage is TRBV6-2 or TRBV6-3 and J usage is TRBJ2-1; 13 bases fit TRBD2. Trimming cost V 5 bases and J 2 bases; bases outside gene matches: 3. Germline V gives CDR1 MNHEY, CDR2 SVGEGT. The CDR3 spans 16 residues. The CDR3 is CASSNGLAGAYNEQFF. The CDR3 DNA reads TGTGCCAGCAGTAACGGACTAGCGGGGGCCTACAATGAGCAGTTCTTC.

CDR3 DNA sequence: TGTGCCAGCAGTAAAGTAGGGAGAGGCACCTACAATGAGCAGTTCTTC. It yields the protein CASSKVGRGTYNEQFF. The chain couples TRBV2 to TRBJ2-1; possible D gene TRBD2, 5 bases. V lost 5 bases, J lost 2 bases, and 16 bases lay in between. Germline lookup yields CDR1 SNHLY and CDR2 FYNNEI. The CDR3 is made up of 16 amino acids. Filled out from reference TRBV2 and TRBJ2-1, the complete variable domain reads EPEVTQTPSHQVTQMGQEVILRCVPISNHLYFYWYRQILGQKVEFLVSFYNNEISEKSEIFDDQFSVERPDGSNFTLKIRSTKLEDSAMYFCASSKVGRGTYNEQFFGPGTRLTVL.

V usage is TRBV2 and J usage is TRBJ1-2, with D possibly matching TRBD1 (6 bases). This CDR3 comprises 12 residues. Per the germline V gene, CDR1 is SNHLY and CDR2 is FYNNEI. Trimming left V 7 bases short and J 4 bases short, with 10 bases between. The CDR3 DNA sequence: TGTGCCAGCACAGGGGAGGGCTATGGCTACACCTTC. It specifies CASTGEGYGYTF.

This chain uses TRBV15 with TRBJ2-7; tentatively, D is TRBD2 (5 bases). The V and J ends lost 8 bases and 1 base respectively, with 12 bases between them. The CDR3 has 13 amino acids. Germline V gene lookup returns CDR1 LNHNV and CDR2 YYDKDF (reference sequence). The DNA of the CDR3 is TGTGCCACCCGGGGATTAGGTTCCTACGAGCAGTACTTC. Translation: CATRGLGSYEQYF.

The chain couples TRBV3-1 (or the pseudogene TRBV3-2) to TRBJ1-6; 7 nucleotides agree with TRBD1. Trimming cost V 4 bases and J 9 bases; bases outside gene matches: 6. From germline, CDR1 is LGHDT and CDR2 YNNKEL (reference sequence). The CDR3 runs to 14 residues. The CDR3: CASSPGGNSSPLHF. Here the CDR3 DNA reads TGTGCCAGCAGCCCAGGGGGGAATAGTTCACCCCTCCACTTT.

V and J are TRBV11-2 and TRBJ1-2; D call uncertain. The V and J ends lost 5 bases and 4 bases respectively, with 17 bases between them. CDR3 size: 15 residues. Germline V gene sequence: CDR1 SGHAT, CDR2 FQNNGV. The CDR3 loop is CASSRTERFAYGYTF. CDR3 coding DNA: TGTGCCAGCAGCCGAACTGAAAGATTTGCCTATGGCTACACCTTC.

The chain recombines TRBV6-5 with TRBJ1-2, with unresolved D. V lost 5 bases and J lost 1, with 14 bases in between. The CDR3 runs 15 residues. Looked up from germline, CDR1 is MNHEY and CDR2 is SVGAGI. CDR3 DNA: TGTGCCAGCAGTAATAACAGAAATCTTAACTATGGCTACACCTTC. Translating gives CASSNNRNLNYGYTF.

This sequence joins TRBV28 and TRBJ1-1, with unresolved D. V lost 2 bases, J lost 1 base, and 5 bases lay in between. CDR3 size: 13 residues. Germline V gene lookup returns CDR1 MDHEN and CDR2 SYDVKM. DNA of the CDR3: TGTGCCAGCAGTTTACCACAGAACACTGAAGCTTTCTTT. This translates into CASSLPQNTEAFF.

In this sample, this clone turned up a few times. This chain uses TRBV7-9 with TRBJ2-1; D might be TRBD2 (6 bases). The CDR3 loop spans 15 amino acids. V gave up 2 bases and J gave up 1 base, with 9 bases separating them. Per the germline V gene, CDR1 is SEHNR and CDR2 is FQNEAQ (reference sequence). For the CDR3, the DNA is TGTGCCAGCAGCTTACTAGCGCGATCCTACAATGAGCAGTTCTTC. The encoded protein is CASSLLARSYNEQFF.

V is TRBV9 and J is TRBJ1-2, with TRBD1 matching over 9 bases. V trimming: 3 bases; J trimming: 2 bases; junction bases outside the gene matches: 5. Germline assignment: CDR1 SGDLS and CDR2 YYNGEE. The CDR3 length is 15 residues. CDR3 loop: CASSAHGTGNYGYTF. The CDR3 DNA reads TGTGCCAGCAGCGCCCATGGGACAGGGAACTATGGCTACACCTTC.

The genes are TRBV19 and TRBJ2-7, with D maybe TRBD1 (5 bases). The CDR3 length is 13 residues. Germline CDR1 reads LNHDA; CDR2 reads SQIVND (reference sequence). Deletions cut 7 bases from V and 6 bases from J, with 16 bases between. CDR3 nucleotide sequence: TGTGCCAGTAATCAGATAGGGGAAGGCGAGCAGTACTTC. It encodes CASNQIGEGEQYF. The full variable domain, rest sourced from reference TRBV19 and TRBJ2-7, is DGGITQSPKYLFRKEGQNVTLSCEQNLNHDAMYWYRQDPGQGLRLIYYSQIVNDFQKGDIAEGYSVSREKKESFPLTVTSAQKNPTAFYLCASNQIGEGEQYFGPGTRLTVT.

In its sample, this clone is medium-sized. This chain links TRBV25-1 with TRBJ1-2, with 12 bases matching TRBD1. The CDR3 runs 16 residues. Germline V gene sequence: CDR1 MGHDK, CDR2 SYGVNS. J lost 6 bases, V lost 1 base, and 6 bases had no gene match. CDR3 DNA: TGTGCCAGCAGTGAATCGGGGACAGGGGGCATGGATGGCTACACCTTC. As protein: CASSESGTGGMDGYTF.

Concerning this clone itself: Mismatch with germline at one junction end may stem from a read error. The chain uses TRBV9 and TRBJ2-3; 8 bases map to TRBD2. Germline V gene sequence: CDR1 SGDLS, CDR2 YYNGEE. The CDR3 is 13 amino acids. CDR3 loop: CASSAGGEAGLHF. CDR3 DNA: TGTGCCAGCAGCGCCGGGGGGGAGGCAGGTCTGCATTTT.

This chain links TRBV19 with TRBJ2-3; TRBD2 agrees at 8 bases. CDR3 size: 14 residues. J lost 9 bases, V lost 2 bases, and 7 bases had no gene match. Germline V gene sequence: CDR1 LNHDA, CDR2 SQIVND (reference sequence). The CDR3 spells CASSINGPGGTQYF. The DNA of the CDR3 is TGTGCCAGTAGTATAAATGGACCGGGAGGGACGCAGTATTTT.